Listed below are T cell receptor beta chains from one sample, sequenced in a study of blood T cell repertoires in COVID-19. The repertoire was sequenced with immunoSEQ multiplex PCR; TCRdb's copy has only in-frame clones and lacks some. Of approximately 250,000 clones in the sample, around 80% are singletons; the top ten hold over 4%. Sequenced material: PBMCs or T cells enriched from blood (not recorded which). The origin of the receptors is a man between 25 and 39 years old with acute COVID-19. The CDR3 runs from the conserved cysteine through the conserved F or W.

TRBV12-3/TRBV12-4 CASSVLSETQYF
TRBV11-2 CASSPRTSGGGETQYF
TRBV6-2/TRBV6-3 CASSYYQGMSQPQHF
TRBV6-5 CASSGGASHPGELFF
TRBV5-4 CASSSVSSGGGETQYF
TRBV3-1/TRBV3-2 CASSQDLAGVGNTIYF
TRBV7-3 CASSLAGGSTDTQYF
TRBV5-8 CASSFSAGTGNTIYF
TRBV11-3 CASSQLDRANSPLHF
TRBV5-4 CASSDRSGRPATDTQYF
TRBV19 CASTGTAPNTEAFF
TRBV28 CASSPRDSYRDEQFF
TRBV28 CASSSRGLMPLHF
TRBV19 CASSRTTGTGSTEAFF
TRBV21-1 CASSKRGTPNEKLFF
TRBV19 CASTDRAGSGKNIQYF
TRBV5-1 CASSIWGDDEKLFF
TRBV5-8 CASSSEELAANTGELFF
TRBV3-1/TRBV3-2 CASSPTTGSSGNTIYF
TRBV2 CASNELAGGRSTDTQYF
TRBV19 CASSIGRGVSNEQFF
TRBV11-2 CASRPGLAGVGYNEQFF
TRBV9 CASSASGGFTDTQYF
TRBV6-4 CASSEDTYNEQFF
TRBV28 CASGGRLLGSGANVLTF
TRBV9 CASSPLEAGGIGELFF
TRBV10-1 CASSEYRNSPLHF
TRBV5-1 CASSLSFGASQDTQYF
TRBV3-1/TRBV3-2 CASSQSADFYNEQFF
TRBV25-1 CASIGGPRAFF
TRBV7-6 CASSSGTVNSPLHF
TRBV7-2 CASSPYLNTEAFF
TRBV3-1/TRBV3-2 CASSQGRGSMNTEAFF
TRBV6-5 CASSSGGGNQPQHF
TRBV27 CASRQKWDSNYGYTF
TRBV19 CASSTQLDTQYF
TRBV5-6 CASSFFSVPSADTQYF
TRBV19 CASSDQGIHTGELFF
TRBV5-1 CASSVGGSTDTQYF
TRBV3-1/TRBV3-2 CASSQDFRLEAFF
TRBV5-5 CASSLVKGLDGYTF
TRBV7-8 CASSRGTGGFIRNQPQHF
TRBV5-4 CAPRTSGGEGGDTQYF
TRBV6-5 CASSYVGGLNYGYTF
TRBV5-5 CASLRRGNTEAFF
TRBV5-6 CASSKVDRATNEKLFF
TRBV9 CASSPGLAPGGETQYF
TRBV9 CASSPTVGGGTEAFF